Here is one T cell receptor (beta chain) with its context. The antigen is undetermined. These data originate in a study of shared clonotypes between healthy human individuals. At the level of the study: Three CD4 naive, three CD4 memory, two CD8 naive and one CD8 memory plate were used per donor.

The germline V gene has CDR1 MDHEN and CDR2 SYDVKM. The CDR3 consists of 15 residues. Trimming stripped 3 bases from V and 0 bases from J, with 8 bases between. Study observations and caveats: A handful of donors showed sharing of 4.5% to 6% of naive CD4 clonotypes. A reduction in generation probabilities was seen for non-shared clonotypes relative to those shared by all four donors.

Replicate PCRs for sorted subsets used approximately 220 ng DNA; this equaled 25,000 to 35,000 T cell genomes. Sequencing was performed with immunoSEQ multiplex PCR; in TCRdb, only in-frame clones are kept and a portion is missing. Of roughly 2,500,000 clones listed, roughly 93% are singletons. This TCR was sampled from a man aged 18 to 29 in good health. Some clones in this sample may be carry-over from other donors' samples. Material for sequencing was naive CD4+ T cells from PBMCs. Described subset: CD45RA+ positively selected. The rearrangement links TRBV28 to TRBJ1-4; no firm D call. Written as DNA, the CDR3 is TGTGCCAGCAGTTTTTATCGGTCAACTAATGAAAAACTGTTTTTT. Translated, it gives CASSFYRSTNEKLFF.